This T cell receptor beta chain was observed in a study of blood T cells in healthy people across ages. CDR3 length: 10 residues. Primed by a sample-barcoded 5' primer and a J-beta primer mix, a second PCR proceeded for 7 to 11 cycles. TCRdb redid the calling of the 5' RACE reads with MiXCR, one entry per CDR3 protein. The sample gives over 1,300,000 distinct CDR3 sequences, 55% to 75% of which show up once; 6.5% to 8% is in the top ten. This TCR came from a man aged 18 to 30 in good health. The sequencing sample was made of blood. The gene calls are TRBV21-1 and TRBJ2-7. TRBV21-1 is noted as a pseudogene. CDR3 residues: CASSNEVQYF. CDR3 coding DNA: TGTGCCAGCAGCAACGAGGTGCAGTACTTC.